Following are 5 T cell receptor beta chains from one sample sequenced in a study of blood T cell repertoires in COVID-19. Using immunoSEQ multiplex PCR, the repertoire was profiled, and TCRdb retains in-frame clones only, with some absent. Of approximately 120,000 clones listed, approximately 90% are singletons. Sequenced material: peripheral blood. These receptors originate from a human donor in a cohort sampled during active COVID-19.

CDR3 in DNA: TGTGCCAGCAGAAGGACAGGAAACTATGGCTACACCTTC. This encodes CASRRTGNYGYTF. This sequence joins TRBV5-4 and TRBJ1-2, with TRBD1 identical over 7 bases. The CDR3 covers 13 residues. V lost 5 bases and J lost 2; bases outside the gene matches: 3. Germline assignment: CDR1 SGHNT and CDR2 YYREEE (reference sequence).

In DNA, the CDR3 is TGTGCCATCAGTGATGGGGTGAGGGCTAGTCAGCCCCAGCATTTT. It is translated as CAISDGVRASQPQHF. The chain couples TRBV10-3 to TRBJ1-5; D remains unclear. Germline assignment: CDR1 ENHRY and CDR2 SYGVKD. The CDR3 consists of 15 residues. V lost 3 bases, J lost 6 bases, and 15 bases lay in between.

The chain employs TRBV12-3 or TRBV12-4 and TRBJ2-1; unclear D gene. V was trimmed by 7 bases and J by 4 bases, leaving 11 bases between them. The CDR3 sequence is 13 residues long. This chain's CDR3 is CASTFGPYNEQFF. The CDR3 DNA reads TGTGCCAGCACGTTTGGGCCTTACAATGAGCAGTTCTTC.

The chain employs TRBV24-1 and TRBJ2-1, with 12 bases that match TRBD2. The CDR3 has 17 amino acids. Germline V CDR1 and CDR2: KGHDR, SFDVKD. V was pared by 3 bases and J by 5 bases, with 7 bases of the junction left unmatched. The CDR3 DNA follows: TGTGCCACCAGTGATCCACCGCGACTAGCGGGAGACAATGAGCAGTTCTTC. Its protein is CATSDPPRLAGDNEQFF.

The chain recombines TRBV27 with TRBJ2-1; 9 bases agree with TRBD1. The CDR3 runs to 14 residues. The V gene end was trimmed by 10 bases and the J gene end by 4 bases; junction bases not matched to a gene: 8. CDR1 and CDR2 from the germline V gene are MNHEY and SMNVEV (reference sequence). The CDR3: CAIARTGDYNEQFF. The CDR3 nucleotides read TGTGCCATCGCACGGACAGGGGATTACAATGAGCAGTTCTTC.